Listed below are T cell receptor beta chains from one sample, sequenced in a study of blood T cells in healthy people across ages. Via MiXCR, TCRdb re-called the 5' RACE reads, giving one row per CDR3 protein. The table includes 850,000 to 950,000 distinct CDR3 sequences, roughly 26% detected once. Sequenced sample: blood. The receptors derive from an elderly woman in good health. The CDR3 runs from the conserved cysteine through the conserved F or W. The D gene is left open where the match is weak. Size is omitted from some rows. Given values are once, few, many or a class for expanded clones.

d_call cdr3_length j_call v_call clone_size cdr3_aa cdr3_nt
TRBD2 15 TRBJ2-2 TRBV6-2/TRBV6-3 NA CASRFSGGNTGELFF TGTGCCAGCAGATTTAGCGGGGGCAACACCGGGGAGCTGTTTTTT
TRBD1 15 TRBJ2-7 TRBV9 many CASSPHSLTGAEQYF TGTGCCAGCAGCCCCCATTCCTTAACAGGGGCCGAGCAGTACTTC
NA 13 TRBJ1-1 TRBV5-1 few CASSSGADTEAFF TGCGCCAGCAGCTCCGGAGCAGACACTGAAGCTTTCTTT
NA 12 TRBJ2-5 TRBV6-6 NA CASGTTQETQYF TGTGCCAGCGGGACAACGCAAGAGACCCAGTACTTC
NA 14 TRBJ2-5 TRBV9 NA CASSQVGGQETQYF TGTGCCAGCAGCCAAGTGGGCGGCCAAGAGACCCAGTACTTC
NA 14 TRBJ2-3 TRBV20-1 NA CSARDGTIPDTQYF TGCAGTGCTAGAGACGGAACTATTCCCGATACGCAGTATTTT
NA 15 TRBJ1-6 TRBV7-8 few CASSLGTHGSSPLHF TGTGCCAGCAGCCTAGGGACCCATGGGAGTTCACCCCTCCACTTT
NA 12 TRBJ2-7 TRBV5-1 many CASSEGRGEQYF TGCGCCAGCAGCGAGGGGCGAGGCGAGCAGTACTTC
TRBD1 15 TRBJ1-5 TRBV20-1 few CSASLGQGSGEPQHF TGCAGTGCTTCCCTGGGACAGGGGTCGGGGGAGCCCCAGCATTTT
NA 16 TRBJ1-5 TRBV10-3 NA CAISDLAGEGNQPQHF TGTGCCATCAGTGATCTAGCAGGGGAAGGCAATCAGCCCCAGCATTTT
NA 13 TRBJ1-2 TRBV7-9 many CASNLLGAYGYTF TGTGCCAGCAACCTCCTTGGGGCCTATGGCTACACCTTC
NA 17 TRBJ1-5 TRBV2 few CASSESQLSTYNQPQHF TGTGCCAGCAGTGAATCCCAGCTTTCCACTTACAATCAGCCCCAGCATTTT
NA 15 TRBJ2-7 TRBV28 many CASSSTAATGLKQYF TGTGCCAGCAGTTCCACCGCCGCGACAGGATTAAAGCAGTACTTC
NA 15 TRBJ2-3 TRBV20-1 many CSARDQLTSTDTQYF TGCAGTGCTAGAGATCAACTTACTAGCACAGATACGCAGTATTTT
TRBD2 14 TRBJ2-5 TRBV6-2/TRBV6-3 NA CATGAGGPWETQYF TGTGCCACTGGCGCGGGGGGGCCTTGGGAGACCCAGTACTTC
NA 13 TRBJ2-3 TRBV12-3/TRBV12-4 NA CASRSPGTDTQYF TGTGCCAGCAGGTCACCCGGCACAGATACGCAGTATTTT
TRBD1 13 TRBJ2-7 TRBV12-3/TRBV12-4 NA CASRGQTYNEQYF TGTGCCAGCAGGGGACAGACCTACAATGAGCAGTACTTC
NA 16 TRBJ2-1 TRBV15 many CATSRDSGAHLPEQFF TGTGCCACCAGCAGAGATTCAGGGGCCCATCTTCCTGAGCAGTTCTTC
NA 16 TRBJ1-5 TRBV7-2 NA CASNPLDWYSNQPQHF TGTGCCAGCAACCCCCTCGACTGGTATAGCAATCAGCCCCAGCATTTT
NA 12 TRBJ1-4 TRBV6-2/TRBV6-3 many CASSRDSPKLFF TGTGCCAGCAGTCGAGACAGCCCGAAACTGTTTTTT
NA 13 TRBJ2-3 TRBV24-1 many CATSALDDNTQYF TGTGCCACCAGTGCCCTGGACGATAATACGCAGTATTTT
TRBD1 15 TRBJ1-3 TRBV7-2 NA CASGYNRGGGNTIYF TGTGCCAGCGGCTATAACAGGGGTGGAGGAAACACCATATATTTT
NA 13 TRBJ2-3 TRBV12-3/TRBV12-4 many CASSPTFTDTQYF TGTGCCAGCAGTCCCACGTTCACAGATACGCAGTATTTT
NA 15 TRBJ1-2 TRBV5-1 NA CASSPGTNTQYGYTF TGCGCCAGCAGCCCGGGGACAAATACCCAGTATGGCTACACCTTC
TRBD1 15 TRBJ2-4 TRBV9 once CASSVWRTGRHKQYF TGTGCCAGCAGCGTATGGAGGACAGGGCGCCACAAGCAGTACTTC
NA 15 TRBJ2-3 TRBV7-2 many CASSLGRTSTDTQYF TGTGCCAGCAGCTTGGGGCGAACTAGCACAGATACGCAGTATTTT
TRBD1 12 TRBJ1-2 TRBV28 many CASSDRGRVNTF TGTGCCAGCAGCGACAGGGGGCGCGTTAACACCTTC
NA 13 TRBJ2-7 TRBV30 many CAWSQGVTYEQYF TGTGCCTGGAGTCAAGGAGTTACCTACGAGCAGTACTTC
TRBD2 15 TRBJ2-1 TRBV10-3 many CAISDAGGLSNEQFF TGTGCCATCAGTGACGCGGGGGGCTTGAGCAATGAGCAGTTCTTC
TRBD1 16 TRBJ1-1 TRBV6-1 few CACYRDRVSRTTEAFF TGTGCCTGTTACCGGGACAGGGTATCGAGGACCACTGAAGCTTTCTTT
NA 14 TRBJ2-5 TRBV24-1 few CATNGAGDQEAQYF TGTGCCACCAATGGTGCAGGGGATCAAGAGGCCCAGTACTTC
NA 14 TRBJ1-1 TRBV18 few CASSPKEGSTEAFF TGTGCCAGCTCACCGAAGGAGGGGAGCACTGAAGCTTTCTTT
TRBD1 16 TRBJ1-6 TRBV7-2 many CASSFPQQGANSPLHF TGTGCCAGCAGCTTCCCTCAACAGGGGGCGAATTCACCCCTCCACTTT
NA 11 TRBJ2-7 TRBV28 NA CAMQGRYEQYF TGTGCCATGCAGGGGCGCTACGAGCAGTACTTC
NA 14 TRBJ1-5 TRBV6-2/TRBV6-3 many CASSFRVGNQPQHF TGTGCCAGCAGCTTCAGGGTTGGCAATCAGCCCCAGCATTTT
NA 15 TRBJ2-7 TRBV20-1 many CSARDPGSSSYEQYF TGCAGTGCTAGAGACCCCGGGTCGAGCTCCTACGAGCAGTACTTC
TRBD2 14 TRBJ2-4 TRBV20-1 NA CSARDSGGNNIQYF TGCAGTGCTAGAGATTCGGGAGGAAACAACATTCAGTACTTC